What follows are 7 T cell receptor beta chains derived from one specimen sequenced in a study of coeliac disease (dated by TCRdb to the early 2020s). Library prep was done by the immunoSEQ multiplex PCR assay. What TCRdb holds here is the immuneACCESS table cut down to in-frame rearrangements. Part of the clones is not present; checked against another copy, under half of the missing clones reflect an unresolved V gene, and the others are unexplained. For this sample there are some 3,300 clones; around half appear just once. The ten largest make up around 10% of the sample. What was sequenced was intraepithelial lymphocytes from the gut. The cell subset or site label here, explained by the study, means: intraepithelial cell (IEC) fraction of small intestinal biopsy. The receptors originated from a woman in her 70s with celiac disease.

A few counts support this clone. The J gene is TRBJ2-7, the V gene TRBV7-2; no clear D. The germline gives CDR1 SGHTA, CDR2 FQGNSA. V was pared by 4 bases and J by 3 bases, with 4 bases between. The CDR3 has 11 amino acids. CDR3 in DNA: TGTGCCAGCAGCTCTCGCTACGAGCAGTACTTC. Its translation: CASSSRYEQYF.

This clone is termed medium-sized. Other DNA sequences within the sample encode an identical CDR3. The rearrangement joins TRBV4-1 to TRBJ2-7; TRBD1 matches at 7 bases. CDR1 MGHRA and CDR2 YSYEKL come from the germline V gene. The CDR3 runs to 16 residues. V was pared by 1 base and J by 3 bases, with 9 bases of the junction left unmatched. CDR3 nucleotides: TGCGCCAGCAGCCAAGGACAGGGCGGTTTATTCTACGAGCAGTACTTC. Protein: CASSQGQGGLFYEQYF.

In its sample, this clone was seen a few times. V is TRBV4-2 and J is TRBJ2-3, with D possibly matching TRBD2 (6 bases). V lost 0 bases, J lost 0 bases, and 16 bases lay in between. The germline CDR1 and CDR2 sequences are LGHNA and YNFKEQ. This CDR3 is built from 18 residues. Written as DNA, the CDR3 is TGTGCCAGCAGCCAAGATCGAGTTAGCGGAGATAGCACAGATACGCAGTATTTT. Amino acid sequence: CASSQDRVSGDSTDTQYF.

This clone was detected only a few times. J is TRBJ2-1 and V is TRBV28; possibly TRBD2 for D (6 bases). Germline V CDR1 and CDR2: MDHEN, SYDVKM. The CDR3 runs to 11 residues. V lost 4 bases, J lost 15 bases, and 13 bases lay in between. The CDR3 reads CASSSGPEGFF. The CDR3 coding sequence is TGTGCCAGCAGTTCAGGGCCGGAGGGGTTCTTC.

This rearrangement joins TRBV30 to TRBJ2-7; 10 bases match TRBD2. The CDR3 runs 15 residues. With 4 bases clipped from V and 2 bases from J, the junction kept 8 bases outside the gene matches. CDR1 and CDR2 (germline): GTSNPN, SVGIG (reference sequence). The CDR3 spells CAWTLLAGVAYEQYF. CDR3 coding DNA: TGTGCCTGGACCCTCCTAGCGGGGGTCGCCTACGAGCAGTACTTC. Together with reference TRBV30 and TRBJ2-7, the CDR3 gives the full variable domain: SQTIHQWPATLVQPVGSPLSLECTVEGTSNPNLYWYRQAAGRGLQLLFYSVGIGQISSEVPQNLSASRPQDRQFILSSKKLLLSDSGFYLCAWTLLAGVAYEQYFGPGTRLTVT.

The chain is built from TRBV7-9 and TRBJ2-5; perhaps TRBD2 as D (6 bases). Trimming shortened V by 5 bases and J by 0 bases, and 13 bases separated the two germline ends. There are 15 residues in the CDR3. Germline lookup yields CDR1 SEHNR and CDR2 FQNEAQ (reference sequence). CDR3 protein: CASSAAGLYQETQYF. CDR3 nucleotides: TGTGCCAGCAGCGCCGCGGGACTTTACCAAGAGACCCAGTACTTC.

The V call is TRBV27, the J call TRBJ2-5; TRBD2 matches 8 bases. CDR1 MNHEY and CDR2 SMNVEV come from the germline V gene (reference sequence). CDR3 length: 14 residues. V lost 3 bases and J lost 4; bases outside the gene matches: 4. The CDR3 loop reads CASSFGGAGETQYF. In DNA, the CDR3 is TGTGCCAGCAGTTTCGGGGGGGCTGGAGAGACCCAGTACTTC.